This entry is about one T cell receptor (beta chain). Its target antigen remains unknown. Base qualities were left out, and no much larger clone turns up one base away. These data originate in a study of OX40 agonist ivuxolimab in advanced cancers. In the study overall: Ivuxolimab, which targeted the costimulatory receptor OX40 (CD134), was an agonistic, fully human IgG2 monoclonal antibody. Intravenous ivuxolimab was administered to patients every 2 weeks at six dose levels: 0.01, 0.1, 0.3, 1.5, 3 and 10 mg/kg. Among the roughly 52 dose-escalation patients, about 19 had hepatocellular carcinoma, approximately 15 melanoma, 9 renal cell carcinoma and 9 head and neck cancer. In the dose-escalation cohort, more than 75% of patients were male, and the mean age was roughly 60 years, with a range of roughly 20 to 85. Patients were allowed to have had prior anti-PD-1, anti-PD-L1 or anti-CTLA-4 therapy, and 40% of the dose-escalation patients had previously received checkpoint inhibitors. Partial responses occurred in three dose-escalation patients, of whom one had hepatocellular carcinoma and two had cutaneous melanoma. Peripheral TCRbeta sequencing aimed to test whether ivuxolimab altered TCR sequence diversity and caused clonal T-cell expansion. The paper reports the monotherapy dose-escalation portion (N of about 50 patients) of the phase I ivuxolimab trial.

The trial excluded patients who had a history of autoimmune disease or were on systemic immunosuppression. Peripheral blood for TCR sequencing was collected from all dose cohorts at baseline, on cycle 4 day 1, and on cycle 7 day 1. Samples came from an open-label, multicenter, first-in-human phase I dose-escalation trial of ivuxolimab. Adults with locally advanced or metastatic melanoma, renal cell, hepatocellular, or head and neck squamous cell carcinoma were enrolled in the trial. Before TCR sequencing, CD4+ T cells and CD8+ T cells were sorted from peripheral blood as separate populations. On the study overall, not on this receptor specifically: Low levels of normalized T-cell clonal expansion were also seen in some nonresponding patients. After ivuxolimab, expanded clones were on average more numerous among CD8+ T cells than among CD4+ T cells. The antigen specificity of the clonally expanded peripheral T cells was not determined. At doses of 0.1 to 3.0 mg/kg, clonal expansion of both CD4+ and CD8+ blood T cells was observed from baseline to week 6. Partial responders in the 0.1-3.0 mg/kg groups had among the lowest normalized peripheral clonal expansion, especially among CD8+ T cells.

The germline V gene (reference sequence) supplies CDR1 SGHNT and CDR2 YYREEE. Deletion took 4 bases off V and 6 bases off J, with a span of 7 bases between the germline ends. Counted from cysteine to phenylalanine, this CDR3 has 11 amino acids. The entry retains the CDR3 DNA only, 33 bases that are in frame from base 1. Genomic DNA was isolated from the sorted cells so that the TCRbeta CDR3 region could be sequenced. TCRbeta CDR3 regions were sequenced using the immunoSEQ Assay. What TCRdb holds here is the immuneACCESS table cut down to in-frame rearrangements. Part of the clones is not present; checked against another copy, under half of the missing clones reflect an unresolved V gene, and the others are unexplained. Counted in this sample were tens of thousands of clones; about 83% of them appeared once. The ten largest clones take up more than 0.9% of the sample.

This receptor was taken from an adult with an advanced solid tumor such as melanoma, head and neck, liver or kidney cancer. The rearrangement combines TRBV5-4 with TRBJ1-2, and possibly TRBD1, on 6 matching bases. Sequenced here: CD4+ or CD8+ T cells sorted from blood, sampled in a trial of the OX40 agonist ivuxolimab. The nucleotides are TGTGCCAGCAGCCCAGGGGATGGCTACACCTTC. Its protein product is CASSPGDGYTF.